This paragraph reports one T cell receptor (beta chain). The protocol was immunoSEQ multiplex PCR, while the TCRdb copy is restricted to in-frame clones and leaves out a portion. The sample holds 70,000 to 95,000 clones, approximately 92% seen once. This record comes from a study of blood T cell repertoires in COVID-19. After removal of 4 bases from V and 2 bases from J, the junction contained 7 bases not matched to a gene. The V gene's germline CDR1 is MGHDK and CDR2 SYGVNS. The CDR3 consists of 15 residues. This chain joins TRBV25-1 and TRBJ2-7, with 8 bases identical to TRBD1. This TCR was sampled from a woman aged 55-69 years with active COVID-19. Sequencing input: peripheral blood. The CDR3 is CASSASGTGTYEQYF. CDR3 DNA: TGTGCCAGCAGTGCCTCCGGGACAGGCACCTACGAGCAGTACTTC.